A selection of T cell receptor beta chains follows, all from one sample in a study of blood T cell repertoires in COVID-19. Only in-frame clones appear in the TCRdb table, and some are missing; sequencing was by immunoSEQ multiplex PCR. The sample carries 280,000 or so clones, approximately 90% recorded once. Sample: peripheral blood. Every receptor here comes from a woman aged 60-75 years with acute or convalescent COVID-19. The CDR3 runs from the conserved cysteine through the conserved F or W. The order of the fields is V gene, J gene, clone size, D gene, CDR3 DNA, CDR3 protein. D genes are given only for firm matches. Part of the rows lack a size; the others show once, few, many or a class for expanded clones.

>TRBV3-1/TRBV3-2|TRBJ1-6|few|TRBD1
TGTGCCAGCAGCCTCGAAGGGGGCAATTCACCCCTCCACTTT
CASSLEGGNSPLHF
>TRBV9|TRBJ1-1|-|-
TGTGCCAGCAGCGTAGGTGGGGGGTCGGGCACTGAAGCTTTCTTT
CASSVGGGSGTEAFF
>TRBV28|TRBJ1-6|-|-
TGTGCCAGCAGTGCCCCGGGTGAGAATTCACCCCTCCACTTT
CASSAPGENSPLHF
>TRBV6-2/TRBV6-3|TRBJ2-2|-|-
TGTGCCAGCAGCCCAAGGAGTTACCCGAACACCGGGGAGCTGTTTTTT
CASSPRSYPNTGELFF
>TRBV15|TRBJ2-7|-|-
TGTGCCACCAGCAGAGATCCGGGGATGACCGTTTCCGCTTACTTC
CATSRDPGMTVSAYF
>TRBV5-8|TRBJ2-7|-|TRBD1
TGTGGAGGGACAGGACCCTACGAGCAGTACTTC
CGGTGPYEQYF
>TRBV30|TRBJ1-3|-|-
TGTGCCTGGAGGGAAGGGGTGGGGGCCTCTGGAAACACCATATATTTT
CAWREGVGASGNTIYF
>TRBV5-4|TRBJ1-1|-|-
TGTGCCAGCAGCGAGGGAGGGTGGGAGACTGAAGCTTTCTTT
CASSEGGWETEAFF
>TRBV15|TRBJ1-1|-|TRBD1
TGTGCCACCAGCAGACCTCAGGGGGACACTGAAGCTTTCTTT
CATSRPQGDTEAFF
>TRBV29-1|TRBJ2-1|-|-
TGCAGCGTTGTGAGTCCGAGCTCCTACAATGAGCAGTTCTTC
CSVVSPSSYNEQFF
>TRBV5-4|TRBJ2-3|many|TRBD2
TGTGCCAGCAGCGCCACTAGCGGAAGCACAGATACGCAGTATTTT
CASSATSGSTDTQYF
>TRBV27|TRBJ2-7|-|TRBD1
TGTGCCAGCAGTAGCCGGACAGGGATTGGGTTCTACGAGCAGTACTTC
CASSSRTGIGFYEQYF
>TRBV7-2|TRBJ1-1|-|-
TGTGCCAGCAGCTTACAGGGCTTCAACACTGAAGCTTTCTTT
CASSLQGFNTEAFF
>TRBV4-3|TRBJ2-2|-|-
TGCGCCAGCAGCCAAGATATGCTCTCCCGGACCGGGGAGCTGTTTTTT
CASSQDMLSRTGELFF
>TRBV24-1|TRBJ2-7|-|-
TGTGCCACCAGTGTGGTCGACCGAGGCTACGAGCAGTACTTC
CATSVVDRGYEQYF
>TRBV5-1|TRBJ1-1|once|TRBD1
TGCGCCAGCAGCTTGGGGACAGGGGCTGGCACTGAAGCTTTCTTT
CASSLGTGAGTEAFF
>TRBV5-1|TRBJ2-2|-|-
TGCGCCAGCAGCTTGGACACAGCCGGGGAGCTGTTTTTT
CASSLDTAGELFF
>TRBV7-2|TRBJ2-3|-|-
TGTGCCAGCAGCTTAGACGGGAGTGAAACAGATACGCAGTATTTT
CASSLDGSETDTQYF
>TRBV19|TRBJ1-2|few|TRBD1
TGTGCCAGTAGTCCCGACAGGGGATCGGAAGGCTACACCTTC
CASSPDRGSEGYTF
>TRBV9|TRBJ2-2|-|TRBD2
TGTGCCAGCAGCGTTAGCGGGAGCCCGAACACCGGGGAGCTGTTTTTT
CASSVSGSPNTGELFF
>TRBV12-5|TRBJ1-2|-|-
TGTGCTAGTGGTTTGGTAATGGGGTCGAGAGGGGAGGCCTATGGCTACACCTTC
CASGLVMGSRGEAYGYTF
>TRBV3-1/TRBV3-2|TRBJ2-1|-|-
TGTGCCAGCAGCCCCAAAGCCGGCAGGGCCTACAATGAGCAGTTCTTC
CASSPKAGRAYNEQFF
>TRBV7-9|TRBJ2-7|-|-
TGTGCCAGCAGCTCCCCCCAGGGCTCCTACGAGCAGTACTTC
CASSSPQGSYEQYF
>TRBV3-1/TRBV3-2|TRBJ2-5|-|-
TGTGCCAGCAGCCGACAGGGGAGGGAAGAGACCCAGTACTTC
CASSRQGREETQYF
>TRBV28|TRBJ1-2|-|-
TGTGCCAGCAGTTTGGCAGGCCCCTATGGCTACACCTTC
CASSLAGPYGYTF
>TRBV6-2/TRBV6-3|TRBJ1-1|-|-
TGTGCCAGCAGTTACTCGCCAGGGTCGGACACTGAAGCTTTCTTT
CASSYSPGSDTEAFF
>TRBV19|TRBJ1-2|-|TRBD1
TGTGCCAGTAGTATTCAGGGGGCTAATGGCTACACCTTC
CASSIQGANGYTF
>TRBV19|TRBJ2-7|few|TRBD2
TGTGCCAGTAGTAAGACTAGCGGGATCTCCTACGAGCAGTACTTC
CASSKTSGISYEQYF
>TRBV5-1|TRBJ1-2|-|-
TGCGCCAGCAGCTTAAGGGACACTCCTAACTATGGCTACACCTTC
CASSLRDTPNYGYTF
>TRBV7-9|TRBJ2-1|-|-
TGTGCCAGCAGCTTAGAAGTTTGGGGGGAAGTAATAGAGGAGCAGTTCTTC
CASSLEVWGEVIEEQFF
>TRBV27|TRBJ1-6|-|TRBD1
TGTGCCAGCAGTTTTGGACAGGGTATTTCACCCCTCCACTTT
CASSFGQGISPLHF
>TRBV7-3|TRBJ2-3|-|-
TGTGCCAGCAGCTTATTGGCGGGTAGCACAGATACGCAGTATTTT
CASSLLAGSTDTQYF